The rows below give T cell receptor beta chains drawn from one sample of a study of T-cell reconstitution after alpha-beta-depleted transplantation in children. TCRdb re-analysed the PCR reads in MiXCR, keeping a single row per CDR3 protein. The sample holds around 450,000 distinct CDR3 sequences, 43% seen once. This sample comprised PBMCs, obtained before TCRalphabeta/CD19-depleted stem cell transplant. These receptors originate from a girl aged 2-10 years with aplastic anemia, due to receive a stem cell transplant. Each CDR3 is given with its conserved first and last residue. A D gene is named only where the DNA matches it firmly. Clone size, where shown, is once, few, many, or a class for clones that have expanded.

d_gene | j_gene | abundance | v_gene | CDR3nt | CDR3aa
NA | TRBJ2-1 | many | TRBV7-6 | TGTGCCAGCAGCCCCTCCCGGGTAGGGGAGCAGTTCTTC | CASSPSRVGEQFF
TRBD1 | TRBJ2-5 | few | TRBV20-1 | TGCAGTGCTCAAACAGGGGGGGAGACCCAGTACTTC | CSAQTGGETQYF
TRBD1 | TRBJ2-7 | NA | TRBV12-3/TRBV12-4 | TGTGCCAGCAGGATAGGGACAGGGGACTACTACGAGCAGTACTTC | CASRIGTGDYYEQYF
NA | TRBJ2-2 | NA | TRBV30 | TGTGCCTGGAGTGTGAACTTCTGGGGCTCCGGGGAGCTGTTTTTT | CAWSVNFWGSGELFF
TRBD1 | TRBJ2-5 | NA | TRBV28 | TGTGCCAGCAGTAGGCGGACAGGGCGTGAAGAGACCCAGTACTTC | CASSRRTGREETQYF
NA | TRBJ1-5 | NA | TRBV29-1 | TGCAGCGTTGGGCAGGGAGGTCAGCCCCAGCATTTT | CSVGQGGQPQHF
TRBD2 | TRBJ2-1 | NA | TRBV10-3 | TGTGCCATCAGTGAAGGGACTAGCGGGAGGGCCCCTTACAATGAGCAGTTCTTC | CAISEGTSGRAPYNEQFF
NA | TRBJ2-7 | NA | TRBV11-2 | TGTGCCAGCAGCCCGACGACTAGATCCCTTGACGAGCAGTACTTC | CASSPTTRSLDEQYF
NA | TRBJ1-4 | NA | TRBV12-3/TRBV12-4 | TGTGCCAGCAGTTCCCCCTTGGATGAAAAACTGTTTTTT | CASSSPLDEKLFF
NA | TRBJ2-5 | NA | TRBV4-2 | TGTGCCAGCAGCCCACTTCCGACAGGCCAGCAAGAGACCCAGTACTTC | CASSPLPTGQQETQYF
NA | TRBJ2-3 | NA | TRBV20-1 | TGCAGTGCTAGAGACTTACGGACACCCCATGAGGCAGATACGCAGTATTTT | CSARDLRTPHEADTQYF
NA | TRBJ2-3 | once | TRBV7-2 | TGTGCCAGCAGCTTCACGGGTTCCGCCACAGATACGCAGTATTTT | CASSFTGSATDTQYF
NA | TRBJ2-1 | few | TRBV19 | TGTGCCAGTAGTTCCCTTCTCCGTTTCTACAATGAGCAGTTCTTC | CASSSLLRFYNEQFF
NA | TRBJ1-5 | few | TRBV20-1 | TGCAGTGCCCCCAATCGGGTAGACAATCAGCCCCAGCATTTT | CSAPNRVDNQPQHF
NA | TRBJ2-5 | NA | TRBV28 | TGTGCCAGCAGGTCAAGGCCCCAAGAGACCCAGTACTTC | CASRSRPQETQYF
NA | TRBJ2-5 | NA | TRBV20-1 | TGCAGTGCTAAGGGCCCACTCGGCGGAGAGACCCAGTACTTC | CSAKGPLGGETQYF
NA | TRBJ1-5 | few | TRBV20-1 | TGCAGTGCTAAAGGGTCTGGGAGCAATCAGCCCCAGCATTTT | CSAKGSGSNQPQHF
NA | TRBJ2-3 | NA | TRBV11-2 | TGTGCCAGCAGCTTAGATCGAGGGGGAGCAACAGATACGCAGTATTTT | CASSLDRGGATDTQYF
NA | TRBJ2-7 | many | TRBV4-1 | TGCGCCAGCAGCCTAGGGCCCCCGGACGCTTCCTACGAGCAGTACTTC | CASSLGPPDASYEQYF
TRBD2 | TRBJ2-3 | many | TRBV18 | TGTGCCAGCTCCCAAAGTCCCCTAGCGGGAGAAACAGATACGCAGTATTTT | CASSQSPLAGETDTQYF
NA | TRBJ2-1 | many | TRBV12-3/TRBV12-4 | TGTGCCAGCAGTTTAAGGGCGAGCTCCTACAATGAGCAGTTCTTC | CASSLRASSYNEQFF
TRBD2 | TRBJ2-1 | NA | TRBV20-1 | TGCAGTGCCGGGACTAGCGGGAGGGCCTCCAATGAGCAGTTCTTC | CSAGTSGRASNEQFF
NA | TRBJ2-5 | NA | TRBV20-1 | TGCAGTGCTGGGGACCGTCGGGGTGTGGAGACCCAGTACTTC | CSAGDRRGVETQYF
TRBD1 | TRBJ2-7 | many | TRBV6-1 | TGTGCCAGCAGTTTGACAGGGGGTCCCTACGAGCAGTACTTC | CASSLTGGPYEQYF
NA | TRBJ2-2 | NA | TRBV20-1 | TGCAGTGCTAGAGACAGGGAGGACACCGGGGAGCTGTTTTTT | CSARDREDTGELFF
NA | TRBJ1-1 | few | TRBV27 | TGTGCCAGCGCTTCTGCGGGGGTTGACACTGAAGCTTTCTTT | CASASAGVDTEAFF
NA | TRBJ2-1 | many | TRBV20-1 | TGCAGTGCTAGAGATATACGCTCCTACAATGAGCAGTTCTTC | CSARDIRSYNEQFF
TRBD1 | TRBJ2-3 | NA | TRBV7-2 | TGTGCCAGCAGATTCGACAGGGTCGGGACAGATACGCAGTATTTT | CASRFDRVGTDTQYF
NA | TRBJ2-7 | NA | TRBV4-2 | TGTGCCAGCAGCCAAGAAATAAGTGGAGCAGGGGAATACGAGCAGTACTTC | CASSQEISGAGEYEQYF
NA | TRBJ1-6 | NA | TRBV6-1 | TGTGCCAGCAGTAGAGACAGGAAGGGTCTGAGGGACTATAATTCACCCCTCCACTTT | CASSRDRKGLRDYNSPLHF
TRBD2 | TRBJ2-3 | NA | TRBV5-1 | TGCGCCAGCAGCTTCACCCCGGGACTAGCGGGAAGGGAGACAGATACGCAGTATTTT | CASSFTPGLAGRETDTQYF
NA | TRBJ2-2 | few | TRBV7-3 | TGTGCCAGCAGCTCCGGGAGCCCCCCCGGGGAGCTGTTTTTT | CASSSGSPPGELFF
NA | TRBJ1-5 | NA | TRBV14 | TGTGCCAGCAGCCAAGTAAATCAGCCCCAGCATTTT | CASSQVNQPQHF
NA | TRBJ1-1 | many | TRBV11-3 | TGTGCCAGCAGCTCCGGACCGGTCGGGGCTGAAGCTTTCTTT | CASSSGPVGAEAFF
NA | TRBJ2-7 | NA | TRBV10-3 | TGTGCCATCAGTGAGACCGGGGCCTACGAGCAGTACTTC | CAISETGAYEQYF
NA | TRBJ2-1 | NA | TRBV7-3 | TGTGCCAGCAGCCCTCAGGGGGTTGGGCTAGCGGCCATAAATGAGCAGTTCTTC | CASSPQGVGLAAINEQFF
TRBD2 | TRBJ2-3 | few | TRBV4-2 | TGTGCCAGCAGCCAAAGCGGGAGTCTGTCAGATACGCAGTATTTT | CASSQSGSLSDTQYF
TRBD1 | TRBJ2-1 | NA | TRBV7-6 | TGTGCCAGCACCCCGGGACAGGGGATTGGGAATGAGCAGTTCTTC | CASTPGQGIGNEQFF
TRBD1 | TRBJ2-7 | NA | TRBV28 | TGTGCCAGCACCCTATCGACAGGGCTGATCTACGAGCAGTACTTC | CASTLSTGLIYEQYF
TRBD2 | TRBJ2-7 | NA | TRBV20-1 | TGCAGTGCTGGGGCCGGGACTAACTCCTACGAGCAGTACTTC | CSAGAGTNSYEQYF
NA | TRBJ2-7 | NA | TRBV20-1 | TGCAGTGCTTCCCCCCGGGACGAGAACGAGCAGTACTTC | CSASPRDENEQYF
TRBD1 | TRBJ2-1 | many | TRBV5-1 | TGCGCCAGCAGCTTGGGACAGGGTGGAGGATATACCTACAATGAGCAGTTCTTC | CASSLGQGGGYTYNEQFF
TRBD1 | TRBJ2-5 | few | TRBV28 | TGTGCCAGCAGTTTTCTGGGACAGGGAAAAGAGACCCAGTACTTC | CASSFLGQGKETQYF
NA | TRBJ2-1 | NA | TRBV5-1 | TGCGCCAGCAGCTTCCAGTCGGATGAGCAGTTCTTC | CASSFQSDEQFF
TRBD1 | TRBJ1-2 | few | TRBV7-2 | TGTGCCCGAACGACAGGGGGTGGCTACACCTTC | CARTTGGGYTF
TRBD2 | TRBJ2-5 | NA | TRBV20-1 | TGCAGTGCTAGGTGGGGACTAGCGGGAGGAGAGACCCAGTACTTC | CSARWGLAGGETQYF
NA | TRBJ2-3 | NA | TRBV28 | TGTGCCAGCGGACAAAGACAGGGACTTGGAGATACGCAGTATTTT | CASGQRQGLGDTQYF
NA | TRBJ2-5 | NA | TRBV5-1 | TGCGCCAGCAGCGATCCGGGACACCAAGAGACCCAGTACTTC | CASSDPGHQETQYF
TRBD2 | TRBJ2-1 | NA | TRBV5-5 | TGTGCCAGCAGCGCGGGACTAGCGGGAGTAGATGAGCAGTTCTTC | CASSAGLAGVDEQFF
TRBD1 | TRBJ1-1 | NA | TRBV20-1 | TGCAGTGCTCCGGGACAGGGGCACACTGAAGCTTTCTTT | CSAPGQGHTEAFF